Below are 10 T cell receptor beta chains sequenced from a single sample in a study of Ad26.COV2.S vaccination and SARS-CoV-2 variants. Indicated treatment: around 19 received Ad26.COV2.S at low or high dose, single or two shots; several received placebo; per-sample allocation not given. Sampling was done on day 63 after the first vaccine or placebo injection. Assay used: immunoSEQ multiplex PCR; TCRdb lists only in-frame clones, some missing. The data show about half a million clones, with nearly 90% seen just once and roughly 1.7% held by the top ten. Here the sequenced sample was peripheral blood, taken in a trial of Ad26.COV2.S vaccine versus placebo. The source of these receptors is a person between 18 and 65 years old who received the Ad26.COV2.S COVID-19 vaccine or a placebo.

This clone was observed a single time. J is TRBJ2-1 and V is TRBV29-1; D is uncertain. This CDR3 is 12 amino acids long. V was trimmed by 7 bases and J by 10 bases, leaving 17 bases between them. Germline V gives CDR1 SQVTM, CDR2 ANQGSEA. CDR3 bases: TGCAGCGGAGCCCTTTATGTCGAGGAGCAGTTCTTC. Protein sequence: CSGALYVEEQFF.

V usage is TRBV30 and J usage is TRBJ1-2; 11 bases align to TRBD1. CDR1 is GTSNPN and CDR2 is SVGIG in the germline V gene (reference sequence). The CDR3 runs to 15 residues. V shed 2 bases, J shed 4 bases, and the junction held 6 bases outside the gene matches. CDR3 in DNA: TGTGCCTGGAGTCGTCGGACAGGGGGCAGCTATGGCTACACCTTC. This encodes CAWSRRTGGSYGYTF.

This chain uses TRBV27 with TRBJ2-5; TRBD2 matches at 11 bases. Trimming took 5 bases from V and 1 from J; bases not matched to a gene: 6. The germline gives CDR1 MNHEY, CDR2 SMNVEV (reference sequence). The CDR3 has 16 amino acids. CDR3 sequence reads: CASSLAGGALQETQYF. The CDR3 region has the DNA TGTGCCAGCAGTCTAGCGGGGGGAGCCCTCCAAGAGACCCAGTACTTC.

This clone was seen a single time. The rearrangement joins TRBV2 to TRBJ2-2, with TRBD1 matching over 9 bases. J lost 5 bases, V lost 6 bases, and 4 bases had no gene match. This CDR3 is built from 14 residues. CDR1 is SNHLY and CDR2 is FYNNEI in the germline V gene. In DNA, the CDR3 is TGTGCCAGCAGGGGACAGGGAGTGACCGGGGAGCTGTTTTTT. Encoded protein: CASRGQGVTGELFF.

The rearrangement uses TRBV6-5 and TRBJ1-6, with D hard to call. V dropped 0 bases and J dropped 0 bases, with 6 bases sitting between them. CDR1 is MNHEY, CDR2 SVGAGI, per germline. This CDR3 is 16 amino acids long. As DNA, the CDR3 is TGTGCCAGCAGTTACTCTGTCAGCTCCTATAATTCACCCCTCCACTTT. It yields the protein CASSYSVSSYNSPLHF.

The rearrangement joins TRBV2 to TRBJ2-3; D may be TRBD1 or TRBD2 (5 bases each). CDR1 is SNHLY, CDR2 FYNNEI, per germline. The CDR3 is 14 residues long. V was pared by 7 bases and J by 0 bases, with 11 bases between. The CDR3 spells CASTPGHSTDTQYF. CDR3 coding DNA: TGTGCCAGCACCCCGGGGCATAGCACAGATACGCAGTATTTT.

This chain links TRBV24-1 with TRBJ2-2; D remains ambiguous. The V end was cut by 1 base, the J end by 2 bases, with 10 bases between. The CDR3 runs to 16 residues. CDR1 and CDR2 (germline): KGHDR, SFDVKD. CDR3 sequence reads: CATSDFPRSNTGELFF. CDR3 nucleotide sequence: TGTGCCACCAGTGATTTCCCCAGGAGTAACACCGGGGAGCTGTTTTTT.

DNA for the CDR3: TGTGCCAGTAGTGCATACGGACCCGGGACAGGGGAGGGTGAGACCCAGTACTTC. Residues: CASSAYGPGTGEGETQYF. The chain links TRBV19 to TRBJ2-5; TRBD1 aligns across 10 bases. This CDR3 comprises 18 residues. After removal of 5 bases from V and 5 bases from J, the junction contained 17 bases not matched to a gene. From germline, CDR1 is LNHDA and CDR2 SQIVND (reference sequence).

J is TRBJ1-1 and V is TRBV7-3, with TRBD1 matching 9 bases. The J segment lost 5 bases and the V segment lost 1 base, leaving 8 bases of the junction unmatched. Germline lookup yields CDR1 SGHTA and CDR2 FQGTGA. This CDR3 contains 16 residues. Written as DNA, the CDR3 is TGTGCCAGCAGCTTAATCGGGGGACAGGGTAATACTGAAGCTTTCTTT. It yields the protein CASSLIGGQGNTEAFF.

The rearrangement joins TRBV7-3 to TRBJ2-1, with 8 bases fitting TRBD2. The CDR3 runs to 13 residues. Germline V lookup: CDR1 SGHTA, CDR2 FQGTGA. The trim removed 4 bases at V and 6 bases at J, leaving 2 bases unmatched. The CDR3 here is CASSSGLANEQFF. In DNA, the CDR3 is TGTGCCAGCAGCTCAGGACTAGCCAATGAGCAGTTCTTC.